These 23 T cell receptor beta chains originate from one sample sequenced in a study of blood T cell repertoires in COVID-19. The repertoire was sequenced with immunoSEQ multiplex PCR; TCRdb's copy has only in-frame clones and lacks some. The sample has over 200,000 clones; about 83% are singletons. Sequenced sample: peripheral blood. The source of these receptors is an older man with acute or convalescent COVID-19.

A single count supports this clone. The chain employs TRBV7-2 and TRBJ2-5, with D perhaps TRBD1 (6 bases). CDR1 and CDR2 (germline): SGHTA, FQGNSA. V lost 3 bases and J 5 bases, leaving 10 bases between the germline ends. The CDR3 is 13 residues long. The CDR3 spells CASSLTGGETQYF. The CDR3 coding sequence is TGTGCCAGCAGCTTGACAGGAGGTGAGACCCAGTACTTC. Full variable domain (missing parts from reference TRBV7-2 and TRBJ2-5): GAGVSQSPSNKVTEKGKDVELRCDPISGHTALYWYRQSLGQGLEFLIYFQGNSAPDKSGLPSDRFSAERTGGSVSTLTIQRTQQEDSAVYLCASSLTGGETQYFGPGTRLLVL.

In the case of this clone: Relative to the germline gene, one junction end is altered; a read error may explain this. The chain is built from TRBV15 and TRBJ2-7, with 7 bases matching TRBD1. The germline V gene has CDR1 LNHNV and CDR2 YYDKDF (reference sequence). This CDR3 contains 14 residues. The CDR3 here is CATSGDHRGTEQYF. CDR3 nucleotide sequence: TGTGCCACCAGCGGAGATCACAGGGGCACCGAGCAGTACTTC.

The count of this clone is one. The J gene is TRBJ2-7, the V gene TRBV7-9; D is perhaps TRBD2 (6 bases). CDR1 and CDR2 (germline): SEHNR, FQNEAQ (reference sequence). CDR3 length: 15 residues. V gave up 4 bases and J gave up 3 bases, with 16 bases separating them. This CDR3 reads CASSWATGVLYEQYF. The CDR3 nucleotides read TGTGCCAGCAGCTGGGCTACGGGGGTGCTCTACGAGCAGTACTTC.

The rearrangement links TRBV12-3 or TRBV12-4 to TRBJ2-5; the match to TRBD2 covers 7 bases. Losses at the gene ends were 7 bases for V and 5 bases for J; bases not matched to a gene: 4. CDR3 length equals 12 residues. Here the CDR3 reads CASKRGGETQYF. CDR3 sequence (DNA): TGTGCCAGCAAAAGGGGAGGGGAGACCCAGTACTTC.

CDR3 in amino acids: CASNPNPGTGDEKLFF. CDR3 nucleotides: TGTGCCAGCAATCCTAACCCCGGGACAGGGGATGAAAAACTGTTTTTT. The J gene is TRBJ1-4, the V gene TRBV28; 10 nucleotides match TRBD1. Germline CDR1 and CDR2: MDHEN and SYDVKM. V dropped 7 bases and J dropped 6; count of bases not matched to a gene: 11. The CDR3 sequence is 16 residues long.

This clone was seen once. This rearrangement joins TRBV6-6 to TRBJ2-7; no firm D call. This CDR3 region has 15 residues. The V gene's germline CDR1 is MNHNY and CDR2 SVGAGI (reference sequence). V lost 2 bases to trimming and J lost 1 base, with 12 bases between them. CDR3: CASSYEARPSYEQYF. Here the CDR3 DNA reads TGTGCCAGCAGTTACGAGGCTAGACCTTCCTACGAGCAGTACTTC.

In its sample, this clone was seen a few times. The chain links TRBV3-1 (or the pseudogene TRBV3-2) to TRBJ2-1; TRBD1 matches 7 bases. Germline trimming cut 0 bases from V and 8 bases from J; bases unmatched to any gene: 4. CDR1 and CDR2 (germline): LGHDT, YNNKEL (reference sequence). The CDR3 length is 14 residues. CDR3: CASSQDYRGYEQFF. The DNA for the CDR3 is TGTGCCAGCAGCCAAGATTACAGGGGCTATGAGCAGTTCTTC.

The chain carries TRBV7-2 and TRBJ2-3; 9 nucleotides match TRBD2. J gave up 4 bases and V 9 bases, and 5 bases lay outside the gene matches. This CDR3 has 13 residues. CDR1 is SGHTA and CDR2 is FQGNSA in the germline V gene. CDR3 in amino acids: CASLAGVADTQYF. The CDR3 DNA is TGTGCCAGTTTAGCGGGGGTAGCAGATACGCAGTATTTT.

CDR3 region: CASLLYPGEVEGWEQYF. The CDR3 DNA is TGTGCCAGCCTCTTATATCCCGGGGAGGTGGAAGGGTGGGAGCAGTACTTC. J is TRBJ2-7 and V is TRBV11-2, with TRBD2 as a possible D gene (6 bases). V shed 8 bases and J shed 7 bases, with 30 bases lying between them. This CDR3 comprises 17 residues. Germline V gene lookup returns CDR1 SGHAT and CDR2 FQNNGV. Drawing the rest from reference TRBV11-2 and TRBJ2-7, the complete variable domain is EAGVAQSPRYKIIEKRQSVAFWCNPISGHATLYWYQQILGQGPKLLIQFQNNGVVDDSQLPKDRFSAERLKGVDSTLKIQPAKLEDSAVYLCASLLYPGEVEGWEQYFGPGTRLTVT.

J is TRBJ2-1 and V is TRBV19, with D perhaps TRBD1 (6 bases). V was shortened by 3 bases and J by 6 bases, with 15 bases between the two germline ends. Germline assignment: CDR1 LNHDA and CDR2 SQIVND (reference sequence). The CDR3 runs 15 residues. CDR3 in DNA: TGTGCCAGTAGTATTACCTGGGGGCCCCTCAATGAGCAGTTCTTC. It yields the protein CASSITWGPLNEQFF.

The chain is built from TRBV2 and TRBJ1-6, with D possibly matching TRBD1 (6 bases). The CDR3 is 18 amino acids. V lost 4 bases and J lost 0, with 16 bases in between. Germline V CDR1 and CDR2: SNHLY, FYNNEI. CDR3 amino acids: CASSAGRGISSYNSPLHF. As DNA, the CDR3 is TGTGCCAGCAGTGCGGGCAGGGGAATAAGCTCCTATAATTCACCCCTCCACTTT.

This clone was counted once. The CDR3 sequence: CASSLGLVADTQYF. CDR3 DNA sequence: TGCGCCAGCAGCTTGGGACTAGTGGCAGATACGCAGTATTTT. This rearrangement joins TRBV5-1 to TRBJ2-3; the D gene is possibly TRBD2 (6 bases). This CDR3 is 14 amino acids long. Between the trimmed V and J ends, which lost 0 bases and 4 bases, there was a span of 9 bases. Germline CDR1 is SGHRS and CDR2 is YFSETQ.

This chain links TRBV7-9 with TRBJ1-2; perhaps TRBD1 as D (5 bases). V shed 5 bases and J shed 8 bases, with 18 bases lying between them. Germline CDR1 reads SEHNR; CDR2 reads FQNEAQ (reference sequence). The CDR3 is made up of 14 amino acids. The CDR3 bases are TGTGCCAGCAGCGCCCCCGTCAGGGCTTGGGGCTACACCTTC. This gives the protein CASSAPVRAWGYTF.

The chain joins TRBV11-2 to TRBJ2-3, with D perhaps TRBD1 (6 bases). V gave up 4 bases and J gave up 2 bases, with 16 bases separating them. Germline V gene sequence: CDR1 SGHAT, CDR2 FQNNGV. The CDR3 loop spans 16 amino acids. CDR3 DNA: TGTGCCAGCAGCTCGGGGACAAGTTTTTCCACAGATACGCAGTATTTT. Protein sequence: CASSSGTSFSTDTQYF.

This rearrangement joins TRBV11-2 to TRBJ2-1; D perhaps matches TRBD2 (5 bases). V lost 3 bases and J 9 bases, leaving 12 bases between the germline ends. In germline, CDR1 is SGHAT, CDR2 FQNNGV. This CDR3 region has 13 residues. The CDR3 reads CASSFGLPVEQFF. The CDR3 nucleotides read TGTGCCAGCAGCTTCGGACTGCCGGTTGAGCAGTTCTTC.

This clone was seen only once. This sequence joins TRBV7-2 and TRBJ2-3, with 7 nucleotides matching TRBD2. V lost 5 bases and J lost 6; bases outside the gene matches: 14. From germline, CDR1 is SGHTA and CDR2 FQGNSA. The CDR3 has 16 amino acids. In nucleotides, the CDR3 is TGTGCCAGCAGCCTCACTAGCGCTGGCATCGGGGATACGCAGTATTTT. Translation: CASSLTSAGIGDTQYF.

This chain links TRBV28 with TRBJ1-4, with TRBD1 matching over 8 bases. The CDR3 spans 15 residues. V lost 4 bases to trimming and J lost 8 bases; unmatched junction nucleotides: 9. Germline CDR1 is MDHEN and CDR2 is SYDVKM. The CDR3 DNA follows: TGTGCCAGCAGTTCACAGACAGGGGCGGTGGAAAAACTGTTTTTT. Protein sequence: CASSSQTGAVEKLFF.

The rearrangement joins TRBV5-4 to TRBJ2-7; 7 bases are a match to TRBD2. The germline CDR1 and CDR2 sequences are SGHNT and YYREEE (reference sequence). J was trimmed by 6 bases and V by 0 bases; bases with no gene match: 3. The length of the CDR3 is 13 residues. CDR3 bases: TGTGCCAGCAGCTTGGGCTTAGCGGGCGAGCAGTACTTC. It specifies CASSLGLAGEQYF.

The chain recombines TRBV7-9 with TRBJ2-1; 9 positions match TRBD1. Germline CDR1 is SEHNR and CDR2 is FQNEAQ (reference sequence). V trimming: 3 bases; J trimming: 8 bases; junction bases outside the gene matches: 8. The CDR3 has 15 amino acids. Written as DNA, the CDR3 is TGTGCCAGCAGCTTGGGGGGACAGGGTGTAGATGAGCAGTTCTTC. It translates to CASSLGGQGVDEQFF.

The V and J genes are TRBV2 and TRBJ2-1, with TRBD2 matching over 10 bases. The CDR3 length is 15 residues. Unmatched junction bases numbered 3, after V lost 5 bases and J lost 2 bases. The germline V gene encodes CDR1 SNHLY and CDR2 FYNNEI. Written as DNA, the CDR3 is TGTGCCAGCAGTTTGACTAGCGGGCCCTACAATGAGCAGTTCTTC. Encoded protein: CASSLTSGPYNEQFF.

This clone was seen only once. V is TRBV2 and J is TRBJ1-1, with no clear D. Germline V CDR1 and CDR2: SNHLY, FYNNEI. The CDR3 loop spans 15 amino acids. The ends were cut back, 3 bases at V and 5 bases at J, with 16 bases in the middle. In nucleotides, the CDR3 is TGTGCCAGCAGTGATAAAGGCCTCGGGGTTACTGAAGCTTTCTTT. It codes for CASSDKGLGVTEAFF.

This chain links TRBV11-2 with TRBJ1-4; perhaps TRBD1 as D (5 bases). V dropped 5 bases and J dropped 5 bases, with 15 bases sitting between them. CDR1 and CDR2 from the germline V gene are SGHAT and FQNNGV. The CDR3 runs 15 residues. The CDR3 nucleotides are TGTGCCAGCAGCGCCATTGGAGACAGAAATGAAAAACTGTTTTTT. This translates into CASSAIGDRNEKLFF.

The genes are TRBV7-6 and TRBJ2-7; possibly TRBD2 for D (5 bases). The CDR3 totals 15 residues. Germline V gives CDR1 SGHVS, CDR2 FNYEAQ. Trimming removed 2 bases at V and 2 bases at J, with 13 bases between. This CDR3 reads CASSLLRDGAYEQYF. The CDR3 nucleotides are TGTGCCAGCAGCTTACTCCGAGACGGGGCCTACGAGCAGTACTTC. Supplemented by reference TRBV7-6 and TRBJ2-7, the full variable domain reads GAGVSQSPRYKVTKRGQDVALRCDPISGHVSLYWYRQALGQGPEFLTYFNYEAQQDKSGLPNDRFSAERPEGSISTLTIQRTEQRDSAMYRCASSLLRDGAYEQYFGPGTRLTVT.